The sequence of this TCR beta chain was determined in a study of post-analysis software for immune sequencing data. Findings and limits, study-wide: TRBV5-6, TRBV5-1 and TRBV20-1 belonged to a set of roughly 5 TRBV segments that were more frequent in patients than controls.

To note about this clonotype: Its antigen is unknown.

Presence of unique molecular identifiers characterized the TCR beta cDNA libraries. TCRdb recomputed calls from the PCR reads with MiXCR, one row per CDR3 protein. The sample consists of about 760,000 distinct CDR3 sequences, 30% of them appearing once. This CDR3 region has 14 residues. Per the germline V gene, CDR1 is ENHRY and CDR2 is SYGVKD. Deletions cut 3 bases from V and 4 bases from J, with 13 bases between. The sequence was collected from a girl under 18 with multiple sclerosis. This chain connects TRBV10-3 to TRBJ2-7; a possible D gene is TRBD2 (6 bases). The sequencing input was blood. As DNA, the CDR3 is TGTGCCATCAGTGATCCTAGCGCCACGTACGAGCAGTACTTC. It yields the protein CAISDPSATYEQYF.